Below, 9 T cell receptor beta chains from the same sample are listed, as sequenced in a study of blood T cell repertoires in COVID-19. Here immunoSEQ multiplex PCR was the method, and the copy in TCRdb shows in-frame clones only, minus some. Of under 300,000 clones in the sample, around 85% were seen once. Sequencing input: PBMCs or T cells enriched from blood (not recorded which). Receptors were obtained from a woman aged 50 to 60 who had recovered from COVID-19.

V is TRBV27 and J is TRBJ2-2; TRBD2 matches at 14 bases. The CDR3 consists of 16 residues. The germline gives CDR1 MNHEY, CDR2 SMNVEV (reference sequence). The ends lost 10 bases at V and 6 bases at J; junction bases unmatched: 10. The CDR3 here is CATEGTSGSGAGELFF. The DNA of the CDR3 is TGTGCCACCGAGGGGACTAGCGGGAGTGGGGCCGGGGAGCTGTTTTTT.

This chain joins TRBV5-1 and TRBJ1-1; weak D call: TRBD1 (6 bases). The CDR3 has 14 residues. Germline assignment: CDR1 SGHRS and CDR2 YFSETQ. Trimming stripped 4 bases from V and 4 bases from J, with 14 bases between. The CDR3: CASSRQVLGTEAFF. Here the CDR3 DNA reads TGCGCCAGCAGCAGACAGGTCCTAGGCACTGAAGCTTTCTTT.

This chain connects TRBV6-1 to TRBJ2-7; 7 bases fit TRBD2. CDR3 length equals 15 residues. Germline-derived CDR1 and CDR2 are MNHNS and SASEGT. The V and J ends lost 1 base and 2 bases, in that order; junction bases with no gene match: 5. In DNA form, the CDR3 reads TGTGCCAGCAGTGAAGTTCTCGCGGGGGCCTACGAGCAGTACTTC. As protein: CASSEVLAGAYEQYF.

V usage is TRBV28 and J usage is TRBJ1-2, with TRBD1 matching 10 bases. Per germline, CDR1 MDHEN and CDR2 SYDVKM. V was pared by 4 bases and J by 4 bases, with 6 bases of the junction left unmatched. The CDR3 runs 15 residues. CDR3 nucleotide sequence: TGTGCCAGCAGTTCCGGGACAGGGGCCCCCTATGGCTACACCTTC. Translation gives CASSSGTGAPYGYTF.

The chain carries TRBV5-1 and TRBJ2-7, with D perhaps matching TRBD1 (7 bases). The CDR3 sequence is 11 residues long. Germline V gene lookup returns CDR1 SGHRS and CDR2 YFSETQ. V lost 4 bases, J lost 7 bases, and 9 bases lay in between. The CDR3 here is CASSPGGEQYF. The CDR3 region has the DNA TGCGCCAGCAGCCCAGGGGGGGAGCAGTACTTC.

The chain uses TRBV5-6 and TRBJ2-7; weak D call: TRBD2 (6 bases). The germline gives CDR1 SGHDT, CDR2 YYEEEE. Trimming left V 4 bases short and J 3 bases short, with 11 bases between. The CDR3 contains 13 residues. The CDR3 loop reads CASSPRDFYEQYF. The CDR3 DNA reads TGTGCCAGCAGCCCCCGGGACTTCTACGAGCAGTACTTC.

V is TRBV6-6 and J is TRBJ2-4; D may be TRBD1 (5 bases). The length of the CDR3 is 14 residues. V shed 4 bases and J shed 7 bases, with 14 bases lying between them. The V gene's germline CDR1 is MNHNY and CDR2 SVGAGI (reference sequence). The DNA for the CDR3 is TGTGCCAGCAGTTCGCCCCCACAGGCCAACATTCAGTACTTC. Its translation: CASSSPPQANIQYF.

This chain connects TRBV7-6 to TRBJ2-1; TRBD2 matches at 8 bases. Germline V CDR1 and CDR2: SGHVS, FNYEAQ. The CDR3 is 15 residues long. The junction had 10 bases not matched to a gene; V was cut back by 5 bases and J by 7 bases. The DNA for the CDR3 is TGTGCCAGCAGCCCCGTTCTAGCGGGTGGGAATGAGCAGTTCTTC. Its translation is CASSPVLAGGNEQFF. Full variable domain (rest looked up from reference TRBV7-6 and TRBJ2-1): GAGVSQSPRYKVTKRGQDVALRCDPISGHVSLYWYRQALGQGPEFLTYFNYEAQQDKSGLPNDRFSAERPEGSISTLTIQRTEQRDSAMYRCASSPVLAGGNEQFFGPGTRLTVL.

The chain is built from TRBV13 and TRBJ2-1; TRBD1 matches 8 bases. With V trimmed by 5 bases and J by 4 bases, 13 bases remained unmatched. The germline gives CDR1 PRHDT, CDR2 FYEKMQ (reference sequence). CDR3 length: 17 amino acids. CDR3: CASSPSPGTGKYNEQFF. The CDR3 DNA is TGTGCCAGCAGCCCATCGCCCGGGACAGGAAAGTACAATGAGCAGTTCTTC.